This T cell receptor (beta chain) was observed in a study of blood T cell repertoires in COVID-19. V shed 2 bases, J shed 5 bases, and the junction held 5 bases outside the gene matches. CDR3 length equals 15 residues. In germline, CDR1 is KGHSH, CDR2 LQKENI. Individuals aged about 18 to 90 years were recruited from 20 to 25 US areas. Grouping used clinical history reported by participants in a survey and questionnaire. Authors' analysis steps: Amplification of reference gene primers was used by the study to estimate nucleated cell counts. Only in-frame clones appear in the TCRdb table, and some are missing; sequencing was by immunoSEQ multiplex PCR. V and J calls and clone size are given by that table; D and trimming were obtained from the DNA. The data contain under 200,000 clones, 84% of them singletons.

The origin of this receptor is a woman between 25 and 40 years old who had been exposed to COVID-19. Sequenced material: PBMCs or T cells enriched from blood (not recorded which). This sequence joins TRBV18 and TRBJ2-2; 7 bases line up with TRBD1. This CDR3 reads CASSPSQGETGELFF. The CDR3 nucleotides are TGTGCCAGCTCACCATCCCAGGGGGAAACCGGGGAGCTGTTTTTT.